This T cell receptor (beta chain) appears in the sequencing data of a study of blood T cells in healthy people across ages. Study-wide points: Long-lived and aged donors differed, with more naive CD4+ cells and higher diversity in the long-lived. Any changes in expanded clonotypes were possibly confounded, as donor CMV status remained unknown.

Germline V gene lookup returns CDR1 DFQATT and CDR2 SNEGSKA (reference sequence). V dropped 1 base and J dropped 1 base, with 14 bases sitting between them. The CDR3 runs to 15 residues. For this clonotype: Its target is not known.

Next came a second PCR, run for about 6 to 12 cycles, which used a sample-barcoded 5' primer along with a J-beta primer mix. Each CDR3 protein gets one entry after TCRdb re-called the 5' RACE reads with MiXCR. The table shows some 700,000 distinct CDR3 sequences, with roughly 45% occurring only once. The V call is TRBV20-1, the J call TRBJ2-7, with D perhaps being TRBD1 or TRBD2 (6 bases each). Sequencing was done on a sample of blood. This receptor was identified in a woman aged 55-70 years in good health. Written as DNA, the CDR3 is TGCAGTGCTAGAGGTGTCGGGGGCTCTTCCTACGAGCAGTACTTC. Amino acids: CSARGVGGSSYEQYF.